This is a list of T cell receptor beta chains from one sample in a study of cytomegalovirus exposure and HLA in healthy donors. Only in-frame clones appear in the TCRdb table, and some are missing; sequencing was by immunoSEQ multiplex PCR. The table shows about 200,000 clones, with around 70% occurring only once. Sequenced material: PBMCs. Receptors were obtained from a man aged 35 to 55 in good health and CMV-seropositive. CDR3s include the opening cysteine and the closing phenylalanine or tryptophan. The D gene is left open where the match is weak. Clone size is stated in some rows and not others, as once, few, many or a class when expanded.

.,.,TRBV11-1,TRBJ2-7,TGTGCCAGCAGCCTCCCAAGTGAAGGGGCCTACGAGCAGTACTTC,CASSLPSEGAYEQYF
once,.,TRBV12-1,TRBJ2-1,TGTGCCAGCAGCTATGTACAGGACGGGCAGTTCTTC,CASSYVQDGQFF
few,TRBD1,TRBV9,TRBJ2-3,TGTGCCAGCAGCAGACCACAGGGGAATACGCAGTATTTT,CASSRPQGNTQYF
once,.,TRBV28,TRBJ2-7,TGTGCCAGCACTCTCTACGAGCAGTACTTC,CASTLYEQYF
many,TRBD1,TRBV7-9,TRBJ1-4,TGTGCCAGCAGCGACCGGGACAGGGGAGAAAAACTGTTTTTT,CASSDRDRGEKLFF
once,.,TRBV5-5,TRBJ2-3,TGTGCCAGCAGCTTAGTGGACTATTACACAGATACGCAGTATTTT,CASSLVDYYTDTQYF
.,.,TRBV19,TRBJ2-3,TGTGCCAGTAACATGGTTATGACAGATACGCAGTATTTT,CASNMVMTDTQYF
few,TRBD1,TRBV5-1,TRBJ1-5,TGCGCCAGCAGCTTGGGGGACAGGGATAATCAGCCCCAGCATTTT,CASSLGDRDNQPQHF
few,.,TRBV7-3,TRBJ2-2,TGTGCCAGCAGCTTAAGGTCGGGGGCGAACACCGGGGAGCTGTTTTTT,CASSLRSGANTGELFF
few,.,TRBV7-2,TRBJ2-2,TGTGCCAGCAGGTCTCGGAGGGGGCAGAACACCGGGGAGCTGTTTTTT,CASRSRRGQNTGELFF
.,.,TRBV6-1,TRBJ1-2,TGTGCCAGCTCTCACCGTGGGGAGGGGTATGGCTACACCTTC,CASSHRGEGYGYTF
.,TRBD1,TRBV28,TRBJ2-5,TGTGCCAGCAGCCCTGACAGGGTCCAAGAGACCCAGTACTTC,CASSPDRVQETQYF
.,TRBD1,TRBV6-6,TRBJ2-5,TGTGCCAGCAGTACTGGGGGACAGGGTTACCAAGAGACCCAGTACTTC,CASSTGGQGYQETQYF
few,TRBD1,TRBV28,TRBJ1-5,TGTGCCAGCAGTTTCCAGGGACAGAATAATCAGCCCCAGCATTTT,CASSFQGQNNQPQHF
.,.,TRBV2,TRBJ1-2,TGTGCCAGCAGTGACAGGAAATATGGCTACACCTTC,CASSDRKYGYTF
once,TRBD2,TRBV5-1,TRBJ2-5,TGCGCCAGCAAAAGACTAGCGGAAGAGACCCAGTACTTC,CASKRLAEETQYF
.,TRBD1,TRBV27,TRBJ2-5,TGTGCCAGCAGTTTCAGACAGGGCAATGTAGAGACCCAGTACTTC,CASSFRQGNVETQYF
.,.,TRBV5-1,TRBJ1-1,TGCGCCAGCAGCTTGGCCGGGAACACTGAAGCTTTCTTT,CASSLAGNTEAFF
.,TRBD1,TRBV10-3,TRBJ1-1,TGTGCCATCAGTGAGAACGTCCGGACAGGTAACACTGAAGCTTTCTTT,CAISENVRTGNTEAFF
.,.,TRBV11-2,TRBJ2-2,TGTGCCAGCAGCCAGGAGGGGCCCGGGGAGCTGTTTTTT,CASSQEGPGELFF
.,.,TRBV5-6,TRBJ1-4,TGTGCCAGCAGCTTGGGAAGGCGGTATGAAAAACTGTTTTTT,CASSLGRRYEKLFF
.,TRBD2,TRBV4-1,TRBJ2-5,TGCGCCAGCAGCCCTAGCGGGGGGGCGGATGGGACCCAGTACTTC,CASSPSGGADGTQYF
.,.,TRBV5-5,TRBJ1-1,TGTGCCAGCAGCTCGTTAGCGGGACTCTGGAACACTGAAGCTTTCTTT,CASSSLAGLWNTEAFF
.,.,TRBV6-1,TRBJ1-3,TGTGCCAGCACCGAGGTCAGGGCCTCGATTAACACCATATATTTT,CASTEVRASINTIYF
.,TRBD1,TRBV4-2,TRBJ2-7,TGTGCCAGCAGCTTGAATGACAGGGTGTACGAGCAGTACTTC,CASSLNDRVYEQYF
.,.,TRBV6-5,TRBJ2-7,TGTGCCAGCAGTTACGGGCAGACATCCTACGAGCAGTACTTC,CASSYGQTSYEQYF
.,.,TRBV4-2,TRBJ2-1,TGTGCCAGCAGCCAAGACAGGTCAAGGCACAATGAGCAGTTCTTC,CASSQDRSRHNEQFF
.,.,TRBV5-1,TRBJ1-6,TGCGCCAGCAGCCCCGCGGGGGGTACCCAGTATAATTCACCCCTCCACTTT,CASSPAGGTQYNSPLHF
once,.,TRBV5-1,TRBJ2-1,TGCGCCAGCAGCGCTGGGCGGGGCGAGCTTTGGGATGAGCAGTTCTTC,CASSAGRGELWDEQFF
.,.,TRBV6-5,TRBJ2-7,TGTGCCAGCACCCCGGGGGTAGGAATCTACGAGCAGTACTTC,CASTPGVGIYEQYF
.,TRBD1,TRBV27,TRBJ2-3,TGTGCCAGCAGTTTCTCAGGGGGTAGCACAGATACGCAGTATTTT,CASSFSGGSTDTQYF
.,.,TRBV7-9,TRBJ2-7,TGTGCCAGCAGCTTCGGGGGATTGTCCTACGAGCAGTACTTC,CASSFGGLSYEQYF
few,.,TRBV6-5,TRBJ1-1,TGTGCCAGCAGGACAGGCGGCTACACTGAAGCTTTCTTT,CASRTGGYTEAFF
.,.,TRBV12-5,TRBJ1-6,TGTGCTAGTGGTTTCCTCCTTCCGACACTTAATTCACCCCTCCACTTT,CASGFLLPTLNSPLHF
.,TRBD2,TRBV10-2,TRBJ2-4,TGCGCCAGCACCTTGGGAGGGGCCAAAAACATTCAGTACTTC,CASTLGGAKNIQYF